A selection of T cell receptor beta chains follows, all from one sample in a study of T cells after posttransplantation cyclophosphamide. Sequencing used immunoSEQ multiplex PCR; TCRdb keeps in-frame clones, though not all of them. This table has fewer than 5,000 clones, approximately 83% appearing once. This sample comprised CD4+ T cells sorted from blood, obtained around 250 days after a stem cell transplant with posttransplant cyclophosphamide. All receptors derive from a male patient between 25 and 39 years old who received an allogeneic stem cell transplant from a related donor, was CMV-positive, and had no GVHD. The graft donor may have given rise to some T cells. CDR3s include the opening cysteine and the closing phenylalanine or tryptophan. A D gene is named only where the DNA matches it firmly. Size values are once, few and many counts, or a class for expanded clones, and some rows have none.

d_gene,j_gene,abundance,v_gene,CDR3aa,CDR3nt
TRBD1,TRBJ2-3,-,TRBV7-8,CASSFYGQGADTQYF,TGTGCCAGCAGCTTCTACGGACAGGGGGCAGATACGCAGTATTTT
-,TRBJ2-6,-,TRBV5-5,CASSFLQVGAGANVLTF,TGTGCCAGCAGCTTTTTACAGGTTGGAGCTGGGGCCAACGTCCTGACTTTC
TRBD1,TRBJ1-6,-,TRBV5-1,CASSLGGDRSSPLHF,TGCGCCAGCAGCTTGGGGGGGGACAGAAGCTCACCCCTCCACTTT
TRBD1,TRBJ2-2,-,TRBV27,CASITGGRSGELFF,TGTGCCAGCATCACAGGGGGCAGGTCCGGGGAGCTGTTTTTT
-,TRBJ1-6,few,TRBV5-5,CASEPSLGGAYNSPLHF,TGTGCCAGCGAACCTTCACTTGGGGGGGCCTATAATTCACCCCTCCACTTT
-,TRBJ1-6,few,TRBV27,CASKRTDNSPLHF,TGTGCCAGCAAGAGGACAGATAATTCACCCCTCCACTTT
-,TRBJ2-4,-,TRBV11-2,CASSLDRGINIQYF,TGTGCCAGCAGCTTAGACAGGGGAATAAACATTCAGTACTTC
-,TRBJ1-1,-,TRBV18,CASSTLDRMNTEAFF,TGTGCCAGCTCTACGCTCGACAGGATGAACACTGAAGCTTTCTTT
-,TRBJ1-5,-,TRBV2,CASSDGGRSNQPQHF,TGTGCCAGCAGTGATGGGGGCCGGAGCAATCAGCCCCAGCATTTT
-,TRBJ2-7,-,TRBV29-1,CSVSGQGSSYEQYF,TGCAGCGTTTCTGGGCAGGGGAGCTCCTACGAGCAGTACTTC
TRBD1,TRBJ1-4,few,TRBV5-6,CASSLLGQSNEKLFF,TGTGCCAGCAGCTTGTTGGGACAGTCCAATGAAAAACTGTTTTTT
TRBD2,TRBJ2-1,-,TRBV13,CASSRTSGSFREQFF,TGTGCCAGCAGCCGGACTAGCGGGAGCTTCAGGGAGCAGTTCTTC
-,TRBJ1-4,-,TRBV30,CAWSVSGTNEKLFF,TGTGCCTGGAGTGTTTCGGGAACTAATGAAAAACTGTTTTTT
-,TRBJ2-2,-,TRBV2,CASSVEAHGTGELFF,TGTGCCAGCAGTGTGGAGGCGCATGGTACCGGGGAGCTGTTTTTT
TRBD1,TRBJ2-3,-,TRBV18,CASSPGQGGRTDTQYF,TGTGCCAGCTCACCTGGACAGGGCGGCCGGACAGATACGCAGTATTTT
-,TRBJ2-5,-,TRBV28,CASSSASEGSRARETQYF,TGTGCCAGCAGCTCAGCTAGCGAAGGTTCTAGGGCGCGGGAGACCCAGTACTTC
TRBD1,TRBJ2-7,-,TRBV18,CASSPGTGVSTEQYF,TGTGCCAGCTCACCTGGGACAGGCGTTTCTACCGAGCAGTACTTC
-,TRBJ2-1,-,TRBV28,CASSLDSPYNEQFF,TGTGCCAGCAGTTTAGACTCTCCCTACAATGAGCAGTTCTTC
-,TRBJ2-5,-,TRBV6-6,CASSYGQYQETQYF,TGTGCCAGCAGTTATGGTCAGTACCAAGAGACCCAGTACTTC
TRBD2,TRBJ2-1,-,TRBV7-3,CASSFLAGGGNEQFF,TGTGCCAGCAGCTTCCTAGCGGGGGGCGGCAATGAGCAGTTCTTC
-,TRBJ2-7,-,TRBV11-2,CASSLDKSSYEQYF,TGTGCCAGCAGCTTAGATAAGAGCTCCTACGAGCAGTACTTC
TRBD2,TRBJ2-1,-,TRBV5-4,CVSSGGGSGSIYNEQFF,TGTGTCAGCAGTGGGGGCGGGAGCGGGAGTATCTACAATGAGCAGTTCTTC
TRBD1,TRBJ1-1,-,TRBV7-2,CASSVDRVPEAFF,TGTGCCAGCAGCGTGGACAGGGTCCCTGAAGCTTTCTTT
TRBD1,TRBJ1-2,large,TRBV4-2,CASSQVRQGRTNYGYTF,TGTGCCAGCAGCCAAGTGAGACAGGGAAGGACTAACTATGGCTACACCTTC
TRBD1,TRBJ1-2,-,TRBV28,CASAAGGTGGNYGYTF,TGTGCCAGCGCCGCCGGGGGGACAGGGGGTAATTATGGCTACACCTTC
-,TRBJ1-2,-,TRBV2,CASSPRQTYGYTF,TGTGCCAGCAGCCCCAGACAGACCTATGGCTACACCTTC
TRBD1,TRBJ2-5,-,TRBV9,CASSPTGQGRETQYF,TGTGCCAGCAGCCCCACAGGACAGGGGAGAGAGACCCAGTACTTC
-,TRBJ1-3,few,TRBV10-3,CAISGMGRAGNTIYF,TGTGCCATCAGTGGTATGGGCAGGGCAGGAAACACCATATATTTT
-,TRBJ2-5,-,TRBV18,CASSERETQYF,TGTGCCAGCTCAGAGCGGGAGACCCAGTACTTC
-,TRBJ1-2,-,TRBV5-1,CASSLSGVSGYTF,TGCGCCAGCAGCTTGTCGGGGGTTAGTGGCTACACCTTC
-,TRBJ1-5,-,TRBV28,CASKHGQFGVDQPQHF,TGTGCCAGCAAACACGGACAGTTCGGAGTGGATCAGCCCCAGCATTTT